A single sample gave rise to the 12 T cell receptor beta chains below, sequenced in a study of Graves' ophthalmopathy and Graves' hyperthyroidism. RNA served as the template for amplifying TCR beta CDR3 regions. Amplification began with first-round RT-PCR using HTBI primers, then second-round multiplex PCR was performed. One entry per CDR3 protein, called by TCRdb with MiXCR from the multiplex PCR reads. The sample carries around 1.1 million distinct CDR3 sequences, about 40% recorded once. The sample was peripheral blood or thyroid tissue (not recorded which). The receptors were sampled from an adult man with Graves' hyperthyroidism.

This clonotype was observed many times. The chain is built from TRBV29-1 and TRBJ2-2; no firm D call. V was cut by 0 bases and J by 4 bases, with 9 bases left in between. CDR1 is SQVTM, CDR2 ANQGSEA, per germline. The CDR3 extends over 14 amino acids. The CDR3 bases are TGCAGCGTTGAAGATATCCAGAGCACCGGGGAGCTGTTTTTT. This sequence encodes CSVEDIQSTGELFF.

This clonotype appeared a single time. In DNA, the CDR3 is TGTGCCAGCAGTTACGGCCTGGGTGAAAAACTGTTTTTT. Translated, it gives CASSYGLGEKLFF. The chain joins TRBV6-6 to TRBJ1-4; unclear D gene. Germline V CDR1 and CDR2: MNHNY, SVGAGI (reference sequence). The CDR3 contains 13 residues. V lost 2 bases, J lost 7 bases, and 8 bases lay in between.

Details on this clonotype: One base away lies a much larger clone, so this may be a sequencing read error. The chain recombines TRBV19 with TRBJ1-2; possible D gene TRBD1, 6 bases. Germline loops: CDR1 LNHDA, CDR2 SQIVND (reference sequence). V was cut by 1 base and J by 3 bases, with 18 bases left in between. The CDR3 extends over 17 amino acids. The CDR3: CASSIGPRQVGDYGYTF. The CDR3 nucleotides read TGTGCCAGTAGTATAGGCCCACGACAGGTCGGGGACTATGGCTACACCTTC.

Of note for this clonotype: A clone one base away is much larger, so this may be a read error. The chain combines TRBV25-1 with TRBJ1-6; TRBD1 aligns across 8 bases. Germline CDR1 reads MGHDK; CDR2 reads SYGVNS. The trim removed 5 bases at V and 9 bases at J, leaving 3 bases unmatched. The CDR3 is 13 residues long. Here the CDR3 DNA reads TGTGCCAGCAGTTGGACAGGGATTTCACCCCTCCACTTT. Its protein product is CASSWTGISPLHF.

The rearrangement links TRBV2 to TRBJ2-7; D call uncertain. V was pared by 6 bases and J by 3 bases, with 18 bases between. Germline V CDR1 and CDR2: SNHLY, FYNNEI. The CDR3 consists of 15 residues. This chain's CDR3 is CASSQNTLRNYEQYF. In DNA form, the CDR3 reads TGTGCCAGCAGCCAGAATACTCTACGAAACTACGAGCAGTACTTC.

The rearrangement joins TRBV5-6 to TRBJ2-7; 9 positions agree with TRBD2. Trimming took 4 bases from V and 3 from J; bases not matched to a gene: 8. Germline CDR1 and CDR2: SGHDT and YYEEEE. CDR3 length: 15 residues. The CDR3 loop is CASSPVAGANYEQYF. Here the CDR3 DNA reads TGTGCCAGCAGCCCAGTAGCGGGGGCGAACTACGAGCAGTACTTC.

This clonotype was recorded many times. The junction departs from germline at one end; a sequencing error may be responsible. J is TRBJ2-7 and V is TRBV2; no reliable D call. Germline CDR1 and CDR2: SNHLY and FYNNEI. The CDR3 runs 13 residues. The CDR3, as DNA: TGTGCCAGCAGCGAAGATAGCTCCTACGAGCAGTACTTC. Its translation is CASSEDSSYEQYF. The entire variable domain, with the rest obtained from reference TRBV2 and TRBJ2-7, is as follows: EPEVTQTPSHQVTQMGQEVILRCVPISNHLYFYWYRQILGQKVEFLVSFYNNEISEKSEIFDDQFSVERPDGSNFTLKIRSTKLEDSAMYFCASSEDSSYEQYFGPGTRLTVT.

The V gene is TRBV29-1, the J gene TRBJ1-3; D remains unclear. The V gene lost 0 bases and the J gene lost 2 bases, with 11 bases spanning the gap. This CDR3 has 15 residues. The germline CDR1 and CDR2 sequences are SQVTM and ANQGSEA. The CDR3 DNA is TGCAGCGTTGAAGATGGGTCAGTAGCTGGAAACACCATATATTTT. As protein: CSVEDGSVAGNTIYF.

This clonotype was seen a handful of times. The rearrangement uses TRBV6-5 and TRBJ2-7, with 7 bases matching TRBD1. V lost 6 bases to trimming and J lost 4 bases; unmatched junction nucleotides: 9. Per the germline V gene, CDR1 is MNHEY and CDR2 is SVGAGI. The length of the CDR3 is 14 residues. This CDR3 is CASRDDRENYEQYF. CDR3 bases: TGTGCCAGCAGGGATGACAGGGAAAATTACGAGCAGTACTTC.

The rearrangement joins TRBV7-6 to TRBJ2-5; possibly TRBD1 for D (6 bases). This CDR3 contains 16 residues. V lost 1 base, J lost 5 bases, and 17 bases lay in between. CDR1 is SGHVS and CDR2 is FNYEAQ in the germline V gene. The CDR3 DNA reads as TGTGCCAGCAGCTTAGGTATTTCAGGGGACGGGGAGACCCAGTACTTC. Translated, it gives CASSLGISGDGETQYF. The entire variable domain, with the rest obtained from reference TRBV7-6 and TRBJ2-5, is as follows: GAGVSQSPRYKVTKRGQDVALRCDPISGHVSLYWYRQALGQGPEFLTYFNYEAQQDKSGLPNDRFSAERPEGSISTLTIQRTEQRDSAMYRCASSLGISGDGETQYFGPGTRLLVL.

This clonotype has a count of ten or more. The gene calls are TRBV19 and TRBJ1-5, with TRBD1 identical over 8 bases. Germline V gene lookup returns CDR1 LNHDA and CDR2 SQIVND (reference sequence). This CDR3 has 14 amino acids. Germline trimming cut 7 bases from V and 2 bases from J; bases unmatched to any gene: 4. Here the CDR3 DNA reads TGTGCCAGTAACGACAGGGGCGGCAATCAGCCCCAGCATTTT. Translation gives CASNDRGGNQPQHF.

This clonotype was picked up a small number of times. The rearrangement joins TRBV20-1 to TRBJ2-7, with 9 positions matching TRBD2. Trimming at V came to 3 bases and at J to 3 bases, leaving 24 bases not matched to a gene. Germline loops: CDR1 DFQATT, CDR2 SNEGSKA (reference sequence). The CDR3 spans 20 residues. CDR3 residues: CSASALPGLAENGGLYEQYF. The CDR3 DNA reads TGCAGTGCTAGCGCACTACCGGGACTAGCAGAAAACGGTGGCCTCTACGAGCAGTACTTC.